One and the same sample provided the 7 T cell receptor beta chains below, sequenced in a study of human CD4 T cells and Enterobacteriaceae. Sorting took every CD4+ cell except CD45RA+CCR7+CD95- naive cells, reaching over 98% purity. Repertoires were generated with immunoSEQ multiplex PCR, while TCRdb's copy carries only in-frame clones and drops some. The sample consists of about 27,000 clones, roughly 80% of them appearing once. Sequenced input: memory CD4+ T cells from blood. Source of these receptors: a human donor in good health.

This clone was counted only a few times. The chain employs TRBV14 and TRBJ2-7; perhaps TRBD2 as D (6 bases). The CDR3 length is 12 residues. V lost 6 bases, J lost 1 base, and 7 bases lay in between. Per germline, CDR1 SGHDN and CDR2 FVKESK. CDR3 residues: CASRAGSYEQYF. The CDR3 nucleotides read TGTGCCAGCAGGGCGGGGTCCTACGAGCAGTACTTC.

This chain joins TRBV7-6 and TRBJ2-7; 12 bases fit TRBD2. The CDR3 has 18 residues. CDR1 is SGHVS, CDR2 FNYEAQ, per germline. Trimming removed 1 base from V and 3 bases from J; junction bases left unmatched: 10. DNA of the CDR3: TGTGCCAGCAGCTTAGGAGTGACTAGCGGGAGTAGGGGCTACGAGCAGTACTTC. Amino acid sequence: CASSLGVTSGSRGYEQYF. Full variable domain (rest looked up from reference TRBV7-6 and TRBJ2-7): GAGVSQSPRYKVTKRGQDVALRCDPISGHVSLYWYRQALGQGPEFLTYFNYEAQQDKSGLPNDRFSAERPEGSISTLTIQRTEQRDSAMYRCASSLGVTSGSRGYEQYFGPGTRLTVT.

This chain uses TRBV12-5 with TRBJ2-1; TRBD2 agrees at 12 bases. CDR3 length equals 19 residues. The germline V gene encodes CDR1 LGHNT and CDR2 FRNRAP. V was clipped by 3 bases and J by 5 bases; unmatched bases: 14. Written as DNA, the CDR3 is TGTGCTAGTGGTTTCGTAGGACTAGCGGGGTTTAAATCCCACAATGAGCAGTTCTTC. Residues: CASGFVGLAGFKSHNEQFF.

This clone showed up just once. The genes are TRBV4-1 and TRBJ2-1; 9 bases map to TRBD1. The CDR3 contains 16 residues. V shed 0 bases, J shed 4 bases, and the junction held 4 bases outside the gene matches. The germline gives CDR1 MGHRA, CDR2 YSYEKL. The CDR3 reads CASSQEGQGHYNEQFF. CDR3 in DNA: TGCGCCAGCAGCCAAGAGGGACAGGGCCATTACAATGAGCAGTTCTTC.

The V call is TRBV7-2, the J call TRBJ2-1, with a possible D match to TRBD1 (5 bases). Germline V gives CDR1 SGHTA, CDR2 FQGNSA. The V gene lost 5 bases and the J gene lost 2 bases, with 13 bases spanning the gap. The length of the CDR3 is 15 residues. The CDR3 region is CASSGRLGPYNEQFF. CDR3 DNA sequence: TGTGCCAGCAGCGGCAGGCTGGGGCCCTACAATGAGCAGTTCTTC.

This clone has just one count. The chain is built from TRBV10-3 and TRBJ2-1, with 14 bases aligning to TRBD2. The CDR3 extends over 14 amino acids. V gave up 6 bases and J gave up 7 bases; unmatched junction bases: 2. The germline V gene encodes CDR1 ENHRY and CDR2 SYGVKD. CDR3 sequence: CAISGTSGGNEQFF. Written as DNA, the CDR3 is TGTGCCATCAGCGGGACTAGCGGGGGAAATGAGCAGTTCTTC.

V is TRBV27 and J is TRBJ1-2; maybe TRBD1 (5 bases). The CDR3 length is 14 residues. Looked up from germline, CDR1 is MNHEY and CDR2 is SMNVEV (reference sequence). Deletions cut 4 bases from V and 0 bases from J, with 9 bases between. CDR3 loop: CASSWGDSNYGYTF. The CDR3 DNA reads TGTGCCAGCAGTTGGGGGGATTCTAACTATGGCTACACCTTC.